This T cell receptor (beta chain) stems from a study of T-cell memory formation after mild COVID-19. For the study at large: The TCR clusters were mostly specific to one donor.

Study results and limitations: From day 15 to 85, contracting clones were balanced between CD4 and CD8, whereas later expanders leaned toward CD4+.

MiXCR was run by TCRdb on the 5' RACE reads, yielding one entry per CDR3 protein. The table has about 88,000 distinct CDR3 sequences, around 25% seen once. In regard to this clonotype: Its antigen is still unknown.

CDR3 length equals 13 residues. Germline assignment: CDR1 MNHEY and CDR2 SMNVEV (reference sequence). The V end lost 5 bases, the J end lost 2 bases, and 10 bases lay between the germline ends. The TCR sequence derives from a man younger than 35 who had mild COVID-19 (a few samples of this study predate the infection). Cell type and time point are not known. The V gene is TRBV27, the J gene TRBJ2-7, with D perhaps given as TRBD1 or TRBD2 (5 bases each). Sample: PBMCs or a T cell subset sorted from them (not recorded which). This chain's CDR3 is CASSIKGPYEQYF. The CDR3 DNA follows: TGTGCCAGCAGTATCAAGGGACCCTACGAGCAGTACTTC.